The next 8 T cell receptor beta chains were all read from a single sample in a study of T cells after yellow fever vaccination. TCRdb reprocessed the 5' RACE reads with MiXCR, giving one entry per CDR3 protein. The sample gives some 600,000 distinct CDR3 sequences, approximately 13% of which show up once; 14% to 15% is in the top ten. This specimen consisted of PBMCs, obtained on the day of the yellow fever booster vaccination. The receptors derive from a man aged 30-40 years who received the YFV17D yellow fever vaccine.

J is TRBJ2-2 and V is TRBV7-3, with D possibly TRBD2 on 5 matching bases. V was pared by 6 bases and J by 8 bases, with 10 bases between. This CDR3 has 12 residues. Germline lookup yields CDR1 SGHTA and CDR2 FQGTGA. The CDR3 spells CASRPSRGELFF. The DNA for the CDR3 is TGTGCCAGCAGACCTAGCCGGGGGGAGCTGTTTTTT.

Only a few counts were recorded for this clonotype. The chain links TRBV20-1 to TRBJ2-7; TRBD2 agrees at 14 bases. Germline CDR1 reads DFQATT; CDR2 reads SNEGSKA (reference sequence). The CDR3 sequence is 15 residues long. V lost 2 bases, J lost 6 bases, and 6 bases stayed unmatched. This chain's CDR3 is CSARRLAGGPPEQYF. The CDR3 region has the DNA TGCAGTGCTAGAAGACTAGCGGGAGGGCCACCCGAGCAGTACTTC.

The chain employs TRBV7-2 and TRBJ1-1; D gene uncertain. Trimming stripped 0 bases from V and 0 bases from J, with 8 bases between. Germline loops: CDR1 SGHTA, CDR2 FQGNSA. The CDR3 has 15 amino acids. The CDR3: CASSLAVRLNTEAFF. CDR3 in DNA: TGTGCCAGCAGCTTAGCGGTCCGCTTGAACACTGAAGCTTTCTTT.

This clonotype was seen only a few times. CDR3 DNA sequence: TGTGCCAGTAGGGACTCTGGGGTCCGAGTCGATACGCAGTATTTT. Its translation: CASRDSGVRVDTQYF. This chain joins TRBV19 and TRBJ2-3, with a possible D match to TRBD2 (5 bases). From germline, CDR1 is LNHDA and CDR2 SQIVND (reference sequence). There are 15 residues in the CDR3. The ends were cut back, 6 bases at V and 6 bases at J, with 19 bases in the middle.

In its sample, this clonotype was seen a few times. CDR3 nucleotide sequence: TGCAGTGCTAGTGGCGTAAGTTCCTACGAGCAGTACTTC. Amino acids: CSASGVSSYEQYF. The J gene is TRBJ2-7, the V gene TRBV20-1; D is ambiguous. V lost 3 bases and J lost 1, with 10 bases in between. The CDR3 has 13 amino acids. Germline V gene sequence: CDR1 DFQATT, CDR2 SNEGSKA (reference sequence).

This clonotype was observed a few times. The gene calls are TRBV5-1 and TRBJ2-6; the D gene is possibly TRBD1 (6 bases). The CDR3 contains 15 residues. V was clipped by 4 bases and J by 4 bases, with 12 bases between them. Looked up from germline, CDR1 is SGHRS and CDR2 is YFSETQ. Written as DNA, the CDR3 is TGCGCCAGCAGCAAACAGGGCGCCGGGGCCAACGTCCTGACTTTC. Its protein product is CASSKQGAGANVLTF.

The sample holds many counts of this clonotype. The genes are TRBV11-2 and TRBJ2-3; D not certain. Germline V gene data show CDR1 as SGHAT and CDR2 as FQNNGV. Trimming cost V 4 bases and J 2 bases, with 7 bases left between them. The CDR3 contains 13 residues. CDR3 in amino acids: CASSSGNTDTQYF. The DNA of the CDR3 is TGTGCCAGCAGCTCCGGAAACACAGATACGCAGTATTTT.

The table lists this clonotype with a few counts. At one end, the junction sequence differs from germline, possibly due to a read error. The chain is built from TRBV30 and TRBJ2-5, with 9 positions matching TRBD2. CDR1 is GTSNPN, CDR2 SVGIG, per germline (reference sequence). There are 12 residues in the CDR3. Written as DNA, the CDR3 is TGTGCCTGGAGCTCCCCCGGCGGGAGGGTTCTTTTC. Translated: CAWSSPGGRVLF. The whole variable domain, remainder taken from reference TRBV30 and TRBJ2-5, is SQTIHQWPATLVQPVGSPLSLECTVEGTSNPNLYWYRQAAGRGLQLLFYSVGIGQISSEVPQNLSASRPQDRQFILSSKKLLLSDSGFYLCAWSSPGGRVLFGPGTRLLVL.